This passage covers 10 T cell receptor beta chains from one sample sequenced in a study of vaccination and CD4 T cells after COVID-19. For these TCRs, the target antigens are not known. Described treatment: roughly ten-day PBMC culture with coronavirus spike peptide pools or control peptides (ViraFEST assay). The assay that was used to sequence DNA from cultured CD4+ T cells was the Oncomine TCR Beta short-read assay. One entry per CDR3 protein results from TCRdb running MiXCR on the PCR reads. The sample has about 12,000 distinct CDR3 sequences, around half seen once. The sample taken for sequencing was CD4+ T cells from blood, cultured in vitro. Source of these receptors: a human donor who had recovered from COVID-19.

The chain links TRBV5-4 to TRBJ1-1, with D unresolved. The CDR3 totals 15 residues. Trimming pared 2 bases from V and 0 bases from J, leaving 11 bases between. Germline-derived CDR1 and CDR2 are SGHNT and YYREEE (reference sequence). Here the CDR3 DNA reads TGTGCCAGCAGCTTCGCACTTTCTATGAACACTGAAGCTTTCTTT. Amino acid sequence: CASSFALSMNTEAFF. The full variable domain, in which reference TRBV5-4 and TRBJ1-1 provide the parts outside the CDR3, is ETGVTQSPTHLIKTRGQQVTLRCSSQSGHNTVSWYQQALGQGPQFIFQYYREEENGRGNFPPRFSGLQFPNYSSELNVNALELDDSALYLCASSFALSMNTEAFFGQGTRLTVV.

The V gene is TRBV11-2, the J gene TRBJ1-6; 8 nucleotides align to TRBD1. The CDR3 covers 15 residues. Germline trimming cut 3 bases from V and 7 bases from J; bases unmatched to any gene: 5. Germline assignment: CDR1 SGHAT and CDR2 FQNNGV. CDR3 region: CASSFGQGLNSPLHF. CDR3 nucleotide sequence: TGTGCCAGCAGCTTCGGACAGGGACTAAATTCACCCCTCCACTTT.

V is TRBV5-4 and J is TRBJ2-6; 7 positions agree with TRBD1. Looked up from germline, CDR1 is SGHNT and CDR2 is YYREEE (reference sequence). Unmatched junction bases numbered 6, after V lost 4 bases and J lost 5 bases. The CDR3 is made up of 15 amino acids. The CDR3 DNA follows: TGTGCCAGCAGCCCCGGACAGGAGTGGGCCAACGTCCTGACTTTC. Its protein is CASSPGQEWANVLTF.

Turning to this clonotype: The junction and the germline gene differ at one end; a read error may be behind it. The CDR3 protein is CAISVAGNTEAFF. The DNA of the CDR3 is TGTGCCATCAGTGTAGCAGGGAACACTGAAGCTTTCTTT. The chain is built from TRBV6-1 and TRBJ1-1, with unresolved D. The germline V gene has CDR1 MNHNS and CDR2 SASEGT. CDR3 length: 13 residues.

This clonotype was observed a handful of times. The gene calls are TRBV7-2 and TRBJ2-1; 10 bases are shared with TRBD2. This CDR3 is 15 amino acids long. The J segment lost 10 bases and the V segment lost 7 bases, leaving 13 bases of the junction unmatched. The germline V gene encodes CDR1 SGHTA and CDR2 FQGNSA. CDR3 DNA: TGTGCCAGCACCCTAGCGGGAGCGGCGTATTCGGAGCAGTTCTTC. Translated, it gives CASTLAGAAYSEQFF.

The rearrangement links TRBV5-4 to TRBJ2-1; unclear D gene. Trimming took off 2 bases at V and 0 bases at J, with 12 bases between the two ends. CDR1 SGHNT and CDR2 YYREEE come from the germline V gene (reference sequence). This CDR3 spans 16 amino acids. CDR3 sequence: CASSFVGGPSYNEQFF. DNA for the CDR3: TGTGCCAGCAGCTTCGTCGGCGGACCCTCCTACAATGAGCAGTTCTTC.

This chain uses TRBV15 with TRBJ2-7, with TRBD2 as a possible D gene (5 bases). CDR1 and CDR2 (germline): LNHNV, YYDKDF (reference sequence). Trimming removed 1 base at V and 2 bases at J, with 18 bases between. CDR3 size: 17 residues. CDR3 nucleotides: TGTGCCACCAGCAGAGTTCGGGTTGGGAGCACCGCCTACGAGCAGTACTTC. Protein: CATSRVRVGSTAYEQYF. The full variable domain, completed using reference TRBV15 and TRBJ2-7, is DAMVIQNPRYQVTQFGKPVTLSCSQTLNHNVMYWYQQKSSQAPKLLFHYYDKDFNNEADTPDNFQSRRPNTSFCFLDIRSPGLGDTAMYLCATSRVRVGSTAYEQYFGPGTRLTVT.

The V and J genes are TRBV7-9 and TRBJ2-7; D remains ambiguous. CDR1 is SEHNR and CDR2 is FQNEAQ in the germline V gene (reference sequence). The CDR3 length is 14 residues. V was cut by 7 bases and J by 2 bases, with 15 bases left in between. The CDR3 protein is CASTSSVHPYEQYF. CDR3 nucleotide sequence: TGTGCCAGCACCTCGAGCGTCCACCCCTACGAGCAGTACTTC. The variable domain in full, with the rest retrieved from reference TRBV7-9 and TRBJ2-7, is DTGVSQNPRHKITKRGQNVTFRCDPISEHNRLYWYRQTLGQGPEFLTYFQNEAQLEKSRLLSDRFSAERPKGSFSTLEIQRTEQGDSAMYLCASTSSVHPYEQYFGPGTRLTVT.

The chain is built from TRBV20-1 and TRBJ2-7, with D perhaps TRBD2 (6 bases). V lost 5 bases and J 0 bases, leaving 11 bases between the germline ends. CDR3 length: 13 amino acids. Germline loops: CDR1 DFQATT, CDR2 SNEGSKA (reference sequence). CDR3 bases: TGCAGTGCTGGGGACTCCAGCTCCTACGAGCAGTACTTC. Protein sequence: CSAGDSSSYEQYF.

The chain combines TRBV20-1 with TRBJ2-7; D perhaps matches TRBD1 (5 bases). The CDR3 contains 14 residues. CDR1 and CDR2 (germline): DFQATT, SNEGSKA (reference sequence). The V gene lost 6 bases and the J gene lost 1 base, with 16 bases spanning the gap. The CDR3 region has the DNA TGCAGTGCCAGGAGCCCAACAGGATCCTACGAGCAGTACTTC. As protein: CSARSPTGSYEQYF.